These 23 T cell receptor beta chains were all obtained from the same sample, sequenced in a study of blood T cells in healthy people across ages. Through a sample-barcoded 5' primer and a J-beta primer mix, a second PCR was run for roughly 6 to 12 cycles. TCRdb ran MiXCR on the 5' RACE reads and lists one entry per CDR3 protein. Altogether around 500,000 distinct CDR3 sequences are present, around 27% being singletons, with the ten largest covering over 3.5%. The same data also went into a second study, on T cells of mothers and their children.

Sequencing input: blood. All receptors come from a boy aged 2-9 years in good health.

The chain has TRBV7-2 and TRBJ2-1; 12 nucleotides match TRBD2. Germline values: CDR1 SGHTA, CDR2 FQGNSA. Trimming cost V 8 bases and J 5 bases; bases outside gene matches: 7. The length of the CDR3 is 15 residues. The CDR3 sequence: CASHPGLAGNNEQFF. In DNA, the CDR3 is TGTGCCAGCCACCCCGGACTAGCGGGGAACAATGAGCAGTTCTTC.

The chain joins TRBV29-1 to TRBJ2-7; D is unclear. The CDR3 length is 10 residues. CDR1 and CDR2 (germline): SQVTM, ANQGSEA. Trimming shortened V by 4 bases and J by 6 bases, and 7 bases separated the two germline ends. CDR3 in amino acids: CSVGHTEQYF. In DNA, the CDR3 is TGCAGCGTTGGACACACCGAGCAGTACTTC.

This clonotype was seen at least ten times. The chain links TRBV10-3 to TRBJ2-7; D is perhaps TRBD1 (7 bases). The V end was cut by 8 bases, the J end by 3 bases, with 11 bases between. The CDR3 is 12 amino acids. CDR1 and CDR2 from the germline V gene are ENHRY and SYGVKD. The CDR3 spells CAIGQDYYEQYF. Written as DNA, the CDR3 is TGTGCCATCGGACAGGACTACTACGAGCAGTACTTC.

The V call is TRBV20-1, the J call TRBJ2-2, with D uncertain. V was cut by 1 base and J by 6 bases, with 9 bases left in between. This CDR3 has 13 amino acids. Looked up from germline, CDR1 is DFQATT and CDR2 is SNEGSKA (reference sequence). The CDR3 coding sequence is TGCAGTGCTAGAGTACCTGAGGCCGGGGAGCTGTTTTTT. This encodes CSARVPEAGELFF.

V gene TRBV29-1 combines with J gene TRBJ2-3; no firm D call. V was shortened by 4 bases and J by 5 bases, with 13 bases between the two germline ends. Germline lookup yields CDR1 SQVTM and CDR2 ANQGSEA. The CDR3 loop spans 13 amino acids. CDR3 sequence: CSVGGGALDTQYF. CDR3 DNA: TGCAGCGTTGGCGGCGGTGCCTTAGATACGCAGTATTTT.

The chain has TRBV5-1 and TRBJ1-2; no firm D call. The CDR3 sequence is 13 residues long. V lost 2 bases, J lost 3 bases, and 8 bases lay in between. Germline V lookup: CDR1 SGHRS, CDR2 YFSETQ. The CDR3 protein is CASSFAGDYGYTF. The CDR3 DNA reads as TGCGCCAGCAGCTTCGCAGGCGACTATGGCTACACCTTC.

Worth noting for this clonotype: The junction differs from germline at one of its ends, possibly a read error. The V gene is TRBV2, the J gene TRBJ2-3, with D unclear. CDR1 is SNHLY and CDR2 is FYNNEI in the germline V gene. The CDR3 sequence is 12 residues long. CDR3 residues: CASLRDTDTQYF. The CDR3 DNA is TGTGCCAGCCTTAGAGATACAGATACACAGTATTTT.

The chain carries TRBV10-3 and TRBJ2-2; a possible D gene is TRBD2 (7 bases). Germline V gene sequence: CDR1 ENHRY, CDR2 SYGVKD. CDR3 length: 18 residues. V was shortened by 2 bases and J by 2 bases, with 18 bases between the two germline ends. CDR3 nucleotides: TGTGCCATCAGTGAGAGGCTGGCGGGGGCTCCCAACACCGGGGAGCTGTTTTTT. Protein sequence: CAISERLAGAPNTGELFF.

With regard to this clonotype: A read error may account for a junction end that differs from germline. CDR3 in amino acids: CVSSQDRESNEKLFF. The CDR3 DNA reads as TGTGTCAGCAGCCAAGACAGGGAGTCTAATGAAAAACTGTTTTTT. V usage is TRBV4-2 and J usage is TRBJ1-4; 7 positions agree with TRBD1. The CDR3 loop spans 15 amino acids. Germline V lookup: CDR1 LGHNA, CDR2 YNFKEQ.

The V gene is TRBV3-1, the J gene TRBJ2-4; D possibly matches TRBD1 or TRBD2 (5 bases each). This CDR3 has 13 residues. Looked up from germline, CDR1 is LGHDT and CDR2 is YNNKEL (reference sequence). The V end was cut by 6 bases, the J end by 8 bases, with 14 bases between. The CDR3 region has the DNA TGTGCCAGCAGGGCTGGGCAGGGAGACATTCAGTACTTC. Amino acids: CASRAGQGDIQYF.

The V and J genes are TRBV5-1 and TRBJ2-5; 8 nucleotides line up with TRBD1. The J call is in doubt because the DNA end fits TRBJ2-1 better. The germline V gene encodes CDR1 SGHRS and CDR2 YFSETQ. The CDR3 sequence is 17 residues long. Here the CDR3 reads CASSLGQGKVWDDEQFF. The CDR3 DNA follows: TGCGCCAGCAGCTTAGGACAGGGAAAGGTTTGGGACGATGAGCAGTTCTTC.

This clonotype has only a few counts. The rearrangement uses TRBV10-2 and TRBJ1-2; TRBD1 aligns across 8 bases. This CDR3 contains 15 residues. The V and J ends lost 0 bases and 6 bases, in that order; junction bases with no gene match: 6. CDR1 and CDR2 (germline): WSHSY, SAAADI. CDR3 amino acids: CASSESTGVKDGYTF. CDR3 nucleotides: TGCGCCAGCAGTGAGTCGACAGGGGTGAAGGATGGCTACACCTTC.

The chain has TRBV4-3 and TRBJ1-2; 8 nucleotides match TRBD1. The trim removed 1 base at V and 2 bases at J, leaving 3 bases unmatched. Germline assignment: CDR1 LGHNA and CDR2 YSLEER. The CDR3 length is 15 residues. In DNA form, the CDR3 reads TGCGCCAGCAGCCAAGGGGACAGGCAAAACTATGGCTACACCTTC. Amino acid sequence: CASSQGDRQNYGYTF.

This chain connects TRBV4-2 to TRBJ1-3; TRBD1 agrees at 7 bases. J was trimmed by 4 bases and V by 5 bases; bases with no gene match: 5. The CDR3 length is 14 residues. Looked up from germline, CDR1 is LGHNA and CDR2 is YNFKEQ. CDR3 loop: CASSSRQGGNTIYF. In DNA, the CDR3 is TGTGCCAGCAGCTCACGACAGGGAGGAAACACCATATATTTT.

The J gene is TRBJ1-2, the V gene TRBV27; 7 bases line up with TRBD1. The germline CDR1 and CDR2 sequences are MNHEY and SMNVEV (reference sequence). The CDR3 is 15 residues long. Unmatched junction bases numbered 5, after V lost 1 base and J lost 3 bases. CDR3 amino acids: CASSLYRTGDYGYTF. CDR3 bases: TGTGCCAGCAGTTTATACAGGACAGGAGACTATGGCTACACCTTC.

The chain is built from TRBV28 and TRBJ2-5, with 8 bases lining up with TRBD1. After removal of 5 bases from V and 4 bases from J, the junction contained 9 bases not matched to a gene. The CDR3 is 15 residues long. CDR1 and CDR2 (germline): MDHEN, SYDVKM. DNA of the CDR3: TGTGCCAGCAGTCCTACCAGGGGGCTAGGAGAGACCCAGTACTTC. This gives the protein CASSPTRGLGETQYF.

This chain connects TRBV7-9 to TRBJ2-5; 10 positions match TRBD2. Germline CDR1 SEHNR, CDR2 FQNEAQ (reference sequence). Trimming took 4 bases from V and 1 from J; bases not matched to a gene: 12. The length of the CDR3 is 18 residues. This CDR3 reads CASSYPFERGGFQETQYF. DNA of the CDR3: TGTGCCAGCAGCTACCCCTTTGAGCGGGGGGGATTCCAAGAGACCCAGTACTTC.

This clonotype was seen a few times. V is TRBV7-2 and J is TRBJ1-3, with 8 nucleotides matching TRBD1. V gave up 2 bases and J gave up 1 base; unmatched junction bases: 1. Germline V gives CDR1 SGHTA, CDR2 FQGNSA. CDR3 size: 15 residues. The CDR3 nucleotides read TGTGCCAGCAGCTTAAGGACAGGGTCTGGAAACACCATATATTTT. This gives the protein CASSLRTGSGNTIYF. Filled out from reference TRBV7-2 and TRBJ1-3, the complete variable domain reads GAGVSQSPSNKVTEKGKDVELRCDPISGHTALYWYRQSLGQGLEFLIYFQGNSAPDKSGLPSDRFSAERTGGSVSTLTIQRTQQEDSAVYLCASSLRTGSGNTIYFGEGSWLTVV.

The gene calls are TRBV19 and TRBJ2-3; 13 bases match TRBD2. CDR3 length: 18 amino acids. Germline-derived CDR1 and CDR2 are LNHDA and SQIVND (reference sequence). V gave up 0 bases and J gave up 2 bases; unmatched junction bases: 5. CDR3 amino acids: CASSIDAGTSGVTDTQYF. The CDR3 DNA sequence: TGTGCCAGTAGTATAGACGCCGGGACTAGCGGGGTCACAGATACGCAGTATTTT. The full variable domain, with the rest looked up from reference TRBV19 and TRBJ2-3, is DGGITQSPKYLFRKEGQNVTLSCEQNLNHDAMYWYRQDPGQGLRLIYYSQIVNDFQKGDIAEGYSVSREKKESFPLTVTSAQKNPTAFYLCASSIDAGTSGVTDTQYFGPGTRLTVL.

This clonotype turned up a few times. The CDR3 coding sequence is TGTGCCACCAGCTCCCCCATGGATAGACTAGCGGGGGCCTACGAGCAGTACTTC. Protein sequence: CATSSPMDRLAGAYEQYF. The rearrangement links TRBV15 to TRBJ2-7; 12 bases map to TRBD2. CDR3 length: 18 amino acids. The trim removed 5 bases at V and 2 bases at J, leaving 13 bases unmatched. CDR1 LNHNV and CDR2 YYDKDF come from the germline V gene (reference sequence).

V and J are TRBV4-3 and TRBJ2-1; 12 nucleotides line up with TRBD2. The CDR3 covers 19 residues. Germline trimming cut 2 bases from V and 7 bases from J; bases unmatched to any gene: 15. Germline V CDR1 and CDR2: LGHNA, YSLEER. CDR3 nucleotides: TGCGCCAGCAGCCAACACCAGATAGGACTAGCGGGAAGCGGGAATGAGCAGTTCTTC. Translation gives CASSQHQIGLAGSGNEQFF.

In its sample, this clonotype was seen a few times. CDR3 DNA: TGTGCCAGCAGCCCACCCGCGGGGAGGCCCCAGCATTTT. This encodes CASSPPAGRPQHF. The genes are TRBV3-1 and TRBJ1-5; D is unclear. CDR3 length: 13 amino acids. The germline V and J ends were trimmed by 4 bases and 9 bases, with 13 bases remaining between them. Germline V gives CDR1 LGHDT, CDR2 YNNKEL (reference sequence). The entire variable domain, with the rest obtained from reference TRBV3-1 and TRBJ1-5, is as follows: DTAVSQTPKYLVTQMGNDKSIKCEQNLGHDTMYWYKQDSKKFLKIMFSYNNKELIINETVPNRFSPKSPDKAHLNLHINSLELGDSAVYFCASSPPAGRPQHFGDGTRLSIL.

The chain employs TRBV30 and TRBJ2-5; the D gene is possibly TRBD2 (5 bases). V lost 4 bases to trimming and J lost 1 base, with 7 bases between them. The germline V gene encodes CDR1 GTSNPN and CDR2 SVGIG (reference sequence). This CDR3 spans 12 amino acids. The CDR3 loop is CAWNSVQETQYF. The CDR3 DNA sequence: TGTGCCTGGAATAGCGTCCAAGAGACCCAGTACTTC.